The T cell receptor (beta chain) under discussion was sequenced for a study of blood T cell repertoires in COVID-19. Under the authors' procedure: Reference gene primers were amplified, and this amplification served to estimate nucleated cell counts. TCRdb's copy holds only in-frame clones and misses some; the assay was immunoSEQ multiplex PCR. The V and J calls and clone size were taken over from that table, and D and trimming were inferred from the DNA. This table holds about 50,000 clones, around 86% found once. The sample taken for sequencing was peripheral blood. The clonotype comes from a woman of 80 years or more with COVID-19, enrolled during active disease.

CDR3 protein: CASSQEDWVSSPLHF. The CDR3 nucleotides read TGCGCCAGCAGCCAAGAAGATTGGGTTAGCTCACCCCTCCACTTT. V is TRBV4-1 and J is TRBJ1-6; no reliable D call. The V gene's germline CDR1 is MGHRA and CDR2 YSYEKL. V lost 0 bases and J lost 10, with 13 bases in between. This CDR3 region has 15 residues.